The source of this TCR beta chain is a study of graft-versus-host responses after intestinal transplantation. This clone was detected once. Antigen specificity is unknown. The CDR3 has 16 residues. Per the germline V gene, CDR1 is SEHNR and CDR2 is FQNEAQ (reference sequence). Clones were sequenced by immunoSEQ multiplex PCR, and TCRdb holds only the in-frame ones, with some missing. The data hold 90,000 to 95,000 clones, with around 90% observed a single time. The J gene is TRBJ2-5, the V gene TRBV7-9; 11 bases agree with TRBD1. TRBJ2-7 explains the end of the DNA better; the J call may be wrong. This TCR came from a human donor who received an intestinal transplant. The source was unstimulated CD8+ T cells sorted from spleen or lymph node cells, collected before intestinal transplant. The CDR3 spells CASSLEVGTGGYEQYF. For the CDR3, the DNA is TGTGCCAGCAGCTTAGAGGTGGGGACAGGGGGCTACGAGCAGTACTTC.